This T cell receptor beta chain was found in a study of read filtering for tumor transcriptome and immune sequencing. Overall study: Patients were 17 male and 11 to 15 female, mean age around 66 years, range about 45 to 85. Whole-transcriptome libraries were prepared after DNase treatment. Per sample, TCR-region reads ranged about 4 to 11 million by IR-seq, roughly 80 to 1273 by RNA-seq. General study points: Compared with RNA-seq, IR-seq gave much higher clonotype depth and reliability.

This library used around 400 ng RNA and molecular barcoded adaptors spanning alpha/delta and beta/gamma chains. TCRdb ran MiXCR on the reads and lists one entry per CDR3 protein. The sample lists about 35,000 distinct CDR3 sequences, roughly an eighth seen once, with 5.5% to 7% in the top ten. Turning to this clonotype: Its specificity is not known. A far larger clone is a single base away, which makes a read error likely.

Germline CDR1 and CDR2: SQVTM and ANQGSEA. This CDR3 is 13 amino acids long. The sequence was collected from a donor at least 40 years old with multiple myeloma. The rearrangement links TRBV29-1 to TRBJ1-1; 8 nucleotides agree with TRBD1. Sequenced material: a population of CD138-negative cells sorted from bone marrow. CDR3 loop: CSVRTGSESPHHF. The CDR3, as DNA: TGCAGCGTTAGGACAGGGTCGGAGTCACCCCACCACTTT.